This T cell receptor beta chain is from a study of blood T cell repertoires in COVID-19. The table came from immunoSEQ multiplex PCR; TCRdb's copy has only in-frame clones and leaves some out. The sample consists of over 200,000 clones, approximately 83% of them appearing once. The origin of this receptor is a man in his forties or fifties with active or convalescent COVID-19. Sequencing was performed on peripheral blood.

The CDR3 is CASSQDRVYGYTF. For the CDR3, the DNA is TGCGCCAGCAGCCAAGATCGGGTCTATGGCTACACCTTC. The rearrangement links TRBV4-1 to TRBJ1-2; no definite D call. V was cut by 0 bases and J by 4 bases, with 6 bases left in between. The V gene's germline CDR1 is MGHRA and CDR2 YSYEKL. The CDR3 sequence is 13 residues long.